These T cell receptor beta chains were read from a single sample in a study of blood T cell repertoires in COVID-19. TCRdb's table, derived via immunoSEQ multiplex PCR, lists solely in-frame clones and lacks some. The sample includes 140,000 to 150,000 clones, roughly 88% of them seen just once. The sequenced sample consisted of peripheral blood. The receptors were sampled from a man aged 60 to 75 with active or convalescent COVID-19. CDR3s leave out the opening cysteine and the closing phenylalanine or tryptophan. Fields, in order: D gene, V gene, J gene, clone size, CDR3 protein. A D gene is named only where the DNA matches it firmly. Not all rows give a size; the values are once, few, many and, for expanded clones, a class.

>-|TRBV3-1/TRBV3-2|TRBJ1-6|-
ASSQGGIRDSPLH
>TRBD2|TRBV5-6|TRBJ2-1|-
ASSLGSAGGRKQF
>-|TRBV4-1|TRBJ1-1|-
ASSQAWGGTSNTEAF
>-|TRBV24-1|TRBJ2-3|-
ATSDWSGLDTQY
>-|TRBV7-9|TRBJ1-5|-
ASSLASAGKAYQPQH
>-|TRBV5-5|TRBJ2-6|-
ASSLGRDSGANVLT
>-|TRBV28|TRBJ2-7|-
ASSRGYEQY
>-|TRBV24-1|TRBJ1-2|-
ATSDGTPYGYT
>TRBD2|TRBV5-6|TRBJ2-7|-
ASSLGLAGGGEQY
>-|TRBV4-3|TRBJ1-2|-
ASSQGRAVNYGYT
>TRBD1|TRBV6-2/TRBV6-3|TRBJ2-7|-
ASSYDRGGIHEQY
>TRBD2|TRBV6-2/TRBV6-3|TRBJ2-3|-
ASSQLADTQY
>TRBD1|TRBV6-2/TRBV6-3|TRBJ1-2|-
ASSRNRGYGYT
>TRBD1|TRBV29-1|TRBJ2-3|-
SVRTGPTDTQY
>TRBD2|TRBV28|TRBJ2-2|-
ASSSGLAAYTGELF
>TRBD2|TRBV4-1|TRBJ2-3|-
ASSPLGLAGGGNTDTQY
>TRBD2|TRBV5-1|TRBJ2-3|-
ASSFGRSSSTDTQY
>TRBD2|TRBV7-8|TRBJ2-1|-
ASSPRTSPTSYNEQF
>-|TRBV29-1|TRBJ2-7|-
SVEVAEAYEQY
>TRBD1|TRBV7-2|TRBJ2-2|-
ASSIGTGRYTGELF
>TRBD2|TRBV4-2|TRBJ2-1|-
ASSPPPGTSGPAGYNEQF
>-|TRBV7-2|TRBJ2-7|-
ASSSLAGAGSYEQY
>-|TRBV5-1|TRBJ2-7|-
ASSLVTGGGVYEQY
>TRBD2|TRBV9|TRBJ2-1|-
ASSEIGLATNEQF
>TRBD1|TRBV7-9|TRBJ1-1|-
ASSPRSGGNTEAF
>TRBD1|TRBV6-6|TRBJ1-1|-
ASSYTQGGNTEAF
>TRBD1|TRBV24-1|TRBJ2-1|-
ATSEKGTGGVWSSYNEQF
>-|TRBV30|TRBJ2-1|-
AWSVVRTLLYNEQF
>-|TRBV6-4|TRBJ1-1|-
ASRRSLRSTEAF
>-|TRBV6-5|TRBJ1-5|-
ASSFGGNQPQH
>-|TRBV6-5|TRBJ1-1|-
ASSSAFPGTF
>-|TRBV2|TRBJ2-1|-
ASREDSYNEQF
>TRBD2|TRBV28|TRBJ2-7|-
ASSGVGGRALEQY
>TRBD2|TRBV6-1|TRBJ2-1|-
ASSEMASGRGEQF
>-|TRBV29-1|TRBJ1-1|-
SANRDLNTEAF
>TRBD2|TRBV6-5|TRBJ2-3|-
ASSPSLAGSDTQY
>TRBD2|TRBV7-6|TRBJ2-2|-
ASSRRGLAGGTTGELF
>TRBD1|TRBV5-8|TRBJ1-5|-
ASSPGQPNQPQH
>TRBD2|TRBV4-1|TRBJ2-7|-
ASSQDSAGGIAYEQY
>-|TRBV4-2|TRBJ2-2|-
ASSQPNLGGITGELF
>TRBD2|TRBV7-2|TRBJ2-1|-
ASSFPSGKNEQF
>-|TRBV5-4|TRBJ2-7|-
ASSLRQVGEQY
>-|TRBV14|TRBJ2-7|-
ASSLPGLREQY
>TRBD1|TRBV9|TRBJ1-6|few
ASSPGQGKNSPLH
>TRBD1|TRBV10-3|TRBJ1-2|-
ASSRGQGSRVGGYT